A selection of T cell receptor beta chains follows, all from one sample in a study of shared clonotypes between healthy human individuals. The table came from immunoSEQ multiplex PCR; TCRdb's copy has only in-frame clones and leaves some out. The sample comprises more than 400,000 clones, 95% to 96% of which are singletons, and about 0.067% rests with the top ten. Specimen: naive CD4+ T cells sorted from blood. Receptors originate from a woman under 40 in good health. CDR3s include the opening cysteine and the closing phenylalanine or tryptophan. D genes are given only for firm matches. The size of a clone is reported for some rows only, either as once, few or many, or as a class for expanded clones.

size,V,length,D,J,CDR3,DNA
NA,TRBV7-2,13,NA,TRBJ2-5,CASSFRHRETQYF,TGTGCCAGCAGCTTCAGGCATCGGGAGACCCAGTACTTC
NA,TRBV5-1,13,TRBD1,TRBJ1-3,CASRGTAGNTIYF,TGCGCCAGCCGAGGGACAGCTGGAAACACCATATATTTT
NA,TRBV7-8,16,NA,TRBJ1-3,CASSLEGSGVGNTIYF,TGTGCCAGCAGCTTAGAGGGTTCAGGGGTTGGAAACACCATATATTTT
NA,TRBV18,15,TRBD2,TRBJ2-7,CASSPPGTSRSEQYF,TGTGCCAGCTCACCACCGGGGACTAGTCGTTCCGAGCAGTACTTC
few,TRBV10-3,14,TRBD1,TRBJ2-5,CAISEGQGQETQYF,TGTGCCATCAGTGAGGGACAGGGACAAGAGACCCAGTACTTC
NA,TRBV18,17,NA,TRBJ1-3,CASSPGDLASSGNTIYF,TGTGCCAGCTCACCCGGCGACCTCGCCAGCTCTGGAAACACCATATATTTT
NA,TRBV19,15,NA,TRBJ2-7,CASSSAGTASYEQYF,TGTGCCAGTAGTTCTGCCGGGACGGCATCCTACGAGCAGTACTTC
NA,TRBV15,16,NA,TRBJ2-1,CATSRDADTSYNEQFF,TGTGCCACCAGCAGAGATGCTGACACCTCCTACAATGAGCAGTTCTTC
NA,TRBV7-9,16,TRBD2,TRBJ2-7,CASSPSLAGDFYEQYF,TGTGCCAGCAGCCCTTCACTAGCGGGAGATTTCTACGAGCAGTACTTC
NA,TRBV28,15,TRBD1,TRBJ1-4,CASSLSETGGEKLFF,TGTGCCAGCAGTTTATCAGAGACAGGGGGGGAAAAACTGTTTTTT
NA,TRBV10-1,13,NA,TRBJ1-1,CASSRSMNTEAFF,TGCGCCAGCAGTCGGTCGATGAACACTGAAGCTTTCTTT
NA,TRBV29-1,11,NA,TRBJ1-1,CSWGDNTEAFF,TGCAGCTGGGGGGATAACACTGAAGCTTTCTTT
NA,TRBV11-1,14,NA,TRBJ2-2,CASSLGGSTGELFF,TGTGCCAGCAGCTTAGGGGGGTCGACCGGGGAGCTGTTTTTT
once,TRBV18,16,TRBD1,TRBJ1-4,CASSPQGQGLNEKLFF,TGTGCCAGCTCACCACAAGGACAGGGGCTTAATGAAAAACTGTTTTTT
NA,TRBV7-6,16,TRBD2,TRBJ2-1,CASGSPLAASYNEQFF,TGTGCCAGCGGGTCACCTCTAGCGGCTTCCTACAATGAGCAGTTCTTC
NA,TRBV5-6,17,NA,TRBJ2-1,CASSLESSTGSENEQFF,TGTGCCAGCAGCTTGGAGTCTAGTACGGGTTCCGAGAATGAGCAGTTCTTC
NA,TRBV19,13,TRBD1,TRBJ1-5,CASRRDRNQPQHF,TGTGCCAGTAGACGGGACAGAAATCAGCCCCAGCATTTT
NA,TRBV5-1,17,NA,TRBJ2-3,CASSSGHTNPATDTQYF,TGCGCCAGCAGCTCAGGACACACCAATCCGGCCACAGATACGCAGTATTTT
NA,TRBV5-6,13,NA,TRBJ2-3,CASSSWVADTQYF,TGTGCCAGCAGCTCATGGGTCGCAGATACGCAGTATTTT
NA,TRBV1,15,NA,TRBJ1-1,CTSSQGDQGRTEAFF,TGCACCAGCAGCCAAGGCGACCAGGGAAGGACTGAAGCTTTCTTT
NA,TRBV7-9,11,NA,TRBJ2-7,CASSQSFEQYF,TGTGCCAGCAGCCAGTCTTTCGAGCAGTACTTC
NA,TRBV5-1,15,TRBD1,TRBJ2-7,CASSWDSTSSYEQYF,TGCGCCAGCAGCTGGGACAGCACCAGCTCCTACGAGCAGTACTTC
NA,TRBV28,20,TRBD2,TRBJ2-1,CASSPSGTGVSGSSYNEQFF,TGTGCCAGCAGTCCCTCCGGGACGGGGGTGAGCGGGAGCTCCTACAATGAGCAGTTCTTC
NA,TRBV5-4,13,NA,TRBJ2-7,CASSLLEGDEQYF,TGTGCCAGCAGCTTGTTAGAAGGGGACGAGCAGTACTTC
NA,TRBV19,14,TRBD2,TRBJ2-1,CASKGASGSNEQFF,TGTGCCAGTAAAGGTGCTAGCGGGAGCAATGAGCAGTTCTTC
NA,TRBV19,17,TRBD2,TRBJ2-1,CASSISPLAGDYNEQFF,TGTGCCAGTAGTATTAGTCCCCTAGCGGGGGACTACAATGAGCAGTTCTTC
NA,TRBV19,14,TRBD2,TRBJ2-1,CASSTGTRYGEQFF,TGTGCCAGTAGTACCGGGACTAGATATGGTGAGCAGTTCTTC
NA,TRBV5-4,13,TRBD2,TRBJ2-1,CASSLGGSDEQFF,TGTGCCAGCAGCTTGGGCGGGAGTGACGAGCAGTTCTTC
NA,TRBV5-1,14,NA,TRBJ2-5,CASSLGGAEETQYF,TGCGCCAGCAGCTTGGGCGGGGCGGAAGAGACCCAGTACTTC
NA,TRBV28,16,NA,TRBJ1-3,CASTQRGISSGNTIYF,TGTGCCAGCACCCAACGGGGGATCAGCTCTGGAAACACCATATATTTT
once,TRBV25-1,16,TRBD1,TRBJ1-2,CASSDFRGPSGYGYTF,TGTGCCAGCAGTGATTTTAGGGGGCCATCCGGCTATGGCTACACCTTC
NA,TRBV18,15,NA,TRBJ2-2,CASSPPGGGTGELFF,TGTGCCAGCTCACCACCGGGCGGTGGCACCGGGGAGCTGTTTTTT
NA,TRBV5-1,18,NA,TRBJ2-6,CASSDKWDGGTGANVLTF,TGCGCCAGCAGCGATAAATGGGACGGGGGAACTGGGGCCAACGTCCTGACTTTC
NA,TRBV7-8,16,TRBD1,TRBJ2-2,CASREWDRENTGELFF,TGTGCCAGCAGGGAATGGGACAGGGAGAACACCGGGGAGCTGTTTTTT
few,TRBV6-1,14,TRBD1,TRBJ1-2,CASSPGQSNYGYTF,TGTGCCAGCAGCCCGGGACAGTCTAACTATGGCTACACCTTC
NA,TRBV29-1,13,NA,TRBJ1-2,CSVVAGWMYGYTF,TGCAGCGTTGTCGCCGGCTGGATGTATGGCTACACCTTC
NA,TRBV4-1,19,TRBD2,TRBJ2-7,CASSQEGGAGGPVSSEQYF,TGCGCCAGCAGCCAAGAAGGGGGAGCGGGAGGGCCGGTATCCTCCGAGCAGTACTTC
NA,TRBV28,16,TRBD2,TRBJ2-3,CASSSGLAGFTDTQYF,TGTGCCAGCAGTTCGGGACTAGCGGGTTTCACAGATACGCAGTATTTT
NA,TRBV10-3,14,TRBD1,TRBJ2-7,CAISDRTGSYEQYF,TGTGCCATCAGTGATCGGACAGGGTCCTACGAGCAGTACTTC
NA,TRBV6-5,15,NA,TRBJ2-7,CASSYSSAGAHEQYF,TGTGCCAGCAGTTACTCGAGCGCAGGGGCCCACGAGCAGTACTTC
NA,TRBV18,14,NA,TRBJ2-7,CASSATRDLYEQYF,TGTGCCAGCTCAGCAACAAGGGATCTTTACGAGCAGTACTTC
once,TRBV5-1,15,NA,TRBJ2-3,CASSFGESSTDTQYF,TGCGCCAGCAGCTTTGGCGAGTCTAGCACAGATACGCAGTATTTT
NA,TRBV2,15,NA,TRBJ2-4,CASSWDAGSKNIQYF,TGTGCCAGCAGTTGGGACGCCGGAAGCAAAAACATTCAGTACTTC
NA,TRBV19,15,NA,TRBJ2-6,CASSTTFSGANVLTF,TGTGCCAGTAGTACGACATTCTCTGGGGCCAACGTCCTGACTTTC
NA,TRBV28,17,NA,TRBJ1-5,CASSQRVTQAGNQPQHF,TGTGCCAGCAGTCAAAGGGTCACTCAGGCGGGCAATCAGCCCCAGCATTTT
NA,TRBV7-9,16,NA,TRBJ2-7,CASSEPASKNTYEQYF,TGTGCCAGCAGCGAACCCGCGTCGAAGAATACCTACGAGCAGTACTTC
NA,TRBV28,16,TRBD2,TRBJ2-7,CASSPSGTSGTYEQYF,TGTGCCAGCAGTCCTTCCGGGACTAGCGGGACCTACGAGCAGTACTTC
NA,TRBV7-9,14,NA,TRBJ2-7,CASSLSRESYEQYF,TGTGCCAGCAGCTTATCTAGAGAGAGCTACGAGCAGTACTTC
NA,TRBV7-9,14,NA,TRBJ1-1,CASSLEGMNTEAFF,TGTGCCAGCAGCTTAGAAGGAATGAACACTGAAGCTTTCTTT
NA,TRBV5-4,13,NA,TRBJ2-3,CASSLDREDTQYF,TGTGCCAGCAGCTTGGACAGGGAGGATACGCAGTATTTT
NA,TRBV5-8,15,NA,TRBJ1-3,CASSFLGAYGNTIYF,TGTGCCAGCAGCTTTTTGGGGGCGTACGGAAACACCATATATTTT
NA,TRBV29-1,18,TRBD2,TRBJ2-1,CSVPFWGGRVRSYNEQFF,TGCAGCGTCCCTTTCTGGGGCGGGAGGGTTAGGTCCTACAATGAGCAGTTCTTC
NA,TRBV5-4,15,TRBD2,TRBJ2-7,CASSPQTSADYEQYF,TGTGCCAGCAGCCCCCAAACTAGCGCAGACTACGAGCAGTACTTC
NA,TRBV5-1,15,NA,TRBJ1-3,CASSFGVDSGNTIYF,TGCGCCAGCAGCTTTGGGGTAGACTCTGGAAACACCATATATTTT